The next 24 T cell receptor beta chains were all read from a single sample in a study of spatial heterogeneity in lung cancer. Study-wide findings and caveats: Within tumors, counts of expanded alpha and beta TCRs tracked tumor mutation counts.

Each CDR3 protein is one row after TCRdb ran MiXCR on the 5' RACE reads. The data show about 24,000 distinct CDR3 sequences, approximately 9% seen once. These receptors' antigens are unknown. Regarding time point: sample taken at primary tumor resection. This sample comprised lung tumor tissue, obtained at surgery. The receptors were gathered from a male donor with early-stage non-small cell lung cancer.

This clonotype has a handful of counts. V gene TRBV5-5 combines with J gene TRBJ2-7; D gene uncertain. V lost 0 bases and J lost 3, with 7 bases in between. CDR3 size: 13 residues. Germline V gene data show CDR1 as SGHKS and CDR2 as YYEKEE (reference sequence). CDR3 bases: TGTGCCAGCAGCTTGGCCGTTGGCTACGAGCAGTACTTC. It codes for CASSLAVGYEQYF. Variable domain in full (rest from reference TRBV5-5 and TRBJ2-7): DAGVTQSPTHLIKTRGQQVTLRCSPISGHKSVSWYQQVLGQGPQFIFQYYEKEERGRGNFPDRFSARQFPNYSSELNVNALLLGDSALYLCASSLAVGYEQYFGPGTRLTVT.

This rearrangement joins TRBV18 to TRBJ2-5, with 7 bases matching TRBD1. This CDR3 contains 15 residues. Trimming at V came to 3 bases and at J to 2 bases, leaving 6 bases not matched to a gene. Germline V gene lookup returns CDR1 KGHSH and CDR2 LQKENI. The CDR3 DNA is TGTGCCAGCTCACCTCCCGAGACAGGGCAAGAGACCCAGTACTTC. It specifies CASSPPETGQETQYF.

This rearrangement joins TRBV20-1 to TRBJ2-3, with D hard to call. Trimming stripped 0 bases from V and 4 bases from J, with 8 bases between. Germline CDR1 DFQATT, CDR2 SNEGSKA (reference sequence). This CDR3 has 13 amino acids. The CDR3: CSARDLMADTQYF. The CDR3 DNA sequence: TGCAGTGCTAGAGATTTGATGGCAGATACGCAGTATTTT.

Worth noting for this clonotype: A junction boundary mismatches the germline segment, possibly from a read error. The rearrangement links TRBV7-7 to TRBJ2-5; TRBD1 agrees at 8 bases. The CDR3 has 15 amino acids. CDR1 is SSHAT, CDR2 FNYEAQ, per germline (reference sequence). CDR3 coding DNA: TGTGCTAGCAGCTTAGGACAGGGCATGTCGGAGACCCAGTACTTC. Protein: CASSLGQGMSETQYF.

In its sample, this clonotype was seen many times. The CDR3 DNA is TGTGCCAGCAGTTTAGGGTCCGCCTACGAGCAGTACTTC. This translates into CASSLGSAYEQYF. The chain uses TRBV28 and TRBJ2-7; D ambiguous. The CDR3 totals 13 residues. Per germline, CDR1 MDHEN and CDR2 SYDVKM. V was shortened by 2 bases and J by 2 bases, with 7 bases between the two germline ends. The full variable domain, in which reference TRBV28 and TRBJ2-7 provide the parts outside the CDR3, is DVKVTQSSRYLVKRTGEKVFLECVQDMDHENMFWYRQDPGLGLRLIYFSYDVKMKEKGDIPEGYSVSREKKERFSLILESASTNQTSMYLCASSLGSAYEQYFGPGTRLTVT.

In this sample, this clonotype turned up a few times. The chain links TRBV7-7 to TRBJ2-7; 8 nucleotides agree with TRBD1. CDR1 is SSHAT and CDR2 is FNYEAQ in the germline V gene (reference sequence). This CDR3 spans 18 amino acids. V shed 5 bases and J 1 base; nucleotides not matched to a gene: 16. As DNA, the CDR3 is TGTGCCAGCAGCCGAATGGACAGGGACTCACAAATTTCCTACGAGCAGTACTTC. This translates into CASSRMDRDSQISYEQYF.

This clonotype was recorded at least ten times. The CDR3 region has the DNA TGTGCCAGCAGCCAACTTAGCGGTCGTACCTACGAGCAGTACTTC. Protein sequence: CASSQLSGRTYEQYF. The rearrangement uses TRBV28 and TRBJ2-7, with D possibly being TRBD2 (6 bases). The V gene lost 6 bases and the J gene lost 2 bases, with 17 bases spanning the gap. This CDR3 spans 15 amino acids. Germline V CDR1 and CDR2: MDHEN, SYDVKM.

In its sample, this clonotype was seen many times. The chain uses TRBV20-1 and TRBJ2-3; 8 nucleotides match TRBD1. Germline V lookup: CDR1 DFQATT, CDR2 SNEGSKA (reference sequence). The V segment lost 5 bases and the J segment 6 bases; nucleotides outside the gene matches: 1. This CDR3 is built from 11 residues. CDR3 loop: CSAYRGDTQYF. In nucleotides, the CDR3 is TGCAGTGCTTACAGGGGGGATACGCAGTATTTT.

V is TRBV7-9 and J is TRBJ2-7; 7 bases align to TRBD2. CDR1 is SEHNR, CDR2 FQNEAQ, per germline (reference sequence). CDR3 length equals 15 residues. The junction had 7 bases not matched to a gene; V was cut back by 4 bases and J by 1 base. CDR3 protein: CASSSGRGFSYEQYF. DNA of the CDR3: TGTGCCAGCAGCTCCGGGCGGGGGTTTTCCTACGAGCAGTACTTC.

The sample holds a few counts of this clonotype. The CDR3 bases are TGTGCCAGCAGCCGGAGGGACAGGAGGATTAATCAGCCCCAGCATTTT. Its translation: CASSRRDRRINQPQHF. The chain carries TRBV5-6 and TRBJ1-5; TRBD1 agrees at 8 bases. This CDR3 has 16 residues. The ends lost 4 bases at V and 4 bases at J; junction bases unmatched: 10. Germline assignment: CDR1 SGHDT and CDR2 YYEEEE. Full variable domain (rest looked up from reference TRBV5-6 and TRBJ1-5): DAGVTQSPTHLIKTRGQQVTLRCSPKSGHDTVSWYQQALGQGPQFIFQYYEEEERQRGNFPDRFSGHQFPNYSSELNVNALLLGDSALYLCASSRRDRRINQPQHFGDGTRLSIL.

This clonotype has a count of ten or more. This chain connects TRBV5-1 to TRBJ2-5, with 9 nucleotides matching TRBD1. This CDR3 is built from 15 residues. In germline, CDR1 is SGHRS, CDR2 YFSETQ. J gave up 2 bases and V 2 bases, and 4 bases lay outside the gene matches. CDR3 loop: CASSFNGQGQETQYF. The DNA for the CDR3 is TGCGCCAGCAGCTTCAACGGACAGGGGCAAGAGACCCAGTACTTC.

In its sample, this clonotype was seen many times. J is TRBJ1-6 and V is TRBV20-1; no clear D. CDR3 size: 15 residues. The V and J ends lost 3 bases and 0 bases respectively, with 9 bases between them. Germline CDR1 is DFQATT and CDR2 is SNEGSKA (reference sequence). CDR3 nucleotide sequence: TGCAGTGCTAGTCCGGCGAGCTCCTATAATTCACCCCTCCACTTT. Translating gives CSASPASSYNSPLHF.

This clonotype has at least ten counts. The rearrangement uses TRBV27 and TRBJ2-1; weak D call: TRBD2 (5 bases). The CDR3 is 15 residues long. Germline-derived CDR1 and CDR2 are MNHEY and SMNVEV (reference sequence). The V end lost 3 bases, the J end lost 9 bases, and 18 bases lay between the germline ends. CDR3 region: CASSLGPRGRVEQFF. In nucleotides, the CDR3 is TGTGCCAGCAGTTTGGGCCCCCGTGGGCGGGTTGAGCAGTTCTTC.

As to this clonotype: Possible read error: a much larger clone is one base away. Since the CDR3 does not end with the conserved phenylalanine or tryptophan, this likely comes from a read error. This chain joins TRBV27 and TRBJ2-3; no clear D. V was cut by 8 bases and J by 2 bases, with 17 bases left in between. Germline CDR1 MNHEY, CDR2 SMNVEV (reference sequence). This CDR3 is 15 amino acids long. CDR3: CASSSIRYYTDTQYL. The DNA of the CDR3 is TGTGCCAGCTCCTCAATCAGGTACTACACAGATACGCAGTATCTT.

The V call is TRBV5-6, the J call TRBJ2-2; D unclear. CDR1 is SGHDT, CDR2 YYEEEE, per germline. V lost 0 bases and J 5 bases, leaving 5 bases between the germline ends. This CDR3 has 13 amino acids. The CDR3 loop reads CASSLAGTGELFF. The CDR3 DNA reads TGTGCCAGCAGCTTGGCCGGGACCGGGGAGCTGTTTTTT.

The sample holds many counts of this clonotype. Since the CDR3 does not end with the conserved phenylalanine or tryptophan, this likely comes from a read error. Because the CDR3's place on the DNA is in doubt, the DNA is left out and the CDR3 is given as listed by TCRdb. The chain is built from TRBV5-1 and TRBJ2-7. CDR1 and CDR2 (germline): SGHRS, YFSETQ. The CDR3 extends over 21 residues, inclusive of both ends. The CDR3 loop is CASRDVRGQEFETSLANMVNP.

This clonotype was recorded many times. The V call is TRBV3-1, the J call TRBJ1-1; no clear D. V was cut by 3 bases and J by 1 base, with 6 bases left in between. This CDR3 has 13 amino acids. CDR1 and CDR2 (germline): LGHDT, YNNKEL (reference sequence). The CDR3 DNA is TGTGCCAGCAGCCATGGGTGGAACACTGAAGCTTTCTTT. Residues: CASSHGWNTEAFF.

This chain links TRBV10-3 with TRBJ2-7; D not resolved. The CDR3 runs to 13 residues. The V end was cut by 6 bases, the J end by 5 bases, with 14 bases between. Looked up from germline, CDR1 is ENHRY and CDR2 is SYGVKD. Here the CDR3 reads CAISRRVEDEQYF. The DNA of the CDR3 is TGTGCCATCAGCCGAAGGGTAGAGGACGAGCAGTACTTC.

There are many counts of this clonotype. The chain combines TRBV7-9 with TRBJ2-2; 7 nucleotides agree with TRBD1. The germline gives CDR1 SEHNR, CDR2 FQNEAQ (reference sequence). This CDR3 is 16 amino acids long. V shed 10 bases, J shed 6 bases, and the junction held 17 bases outside the gene matches. CDR3 bases: TGTGCCATCGAAAGACAGGGAAGTCTTTATTCCGGGGAGCTGTTTTTT. It yields the protein CAIERQGSLYSGELFF.

This clonotype was observed at least ten times. The V gene is TRBV29-1, the J gene TRBJ2-3, with 7 bases identical to TRBD1. The germline V gene has CDR1 SQVTM and CDR2 ANQGSEA. CDR3 size: 13 residues. The CDR3 sequence: CSTKFGQADTQYF. The CDR3 DNA sequence: TGCAGTACCAAATTCGGACAGGCAGATACGCAGTATTTT.

A few counts support this clonotype. This rearrangement joins TRBV20-1 to TRBJ1-1; possibly TRBD1 for D (6 bases). This CDR3 region has 15 residues. The V gene lost 5 bases and the J gene lost 4 bases, with 20 bases spanning the gap. Germline loops: CDR1 DFQATT, CDR2 SNEGSKA (reference sequence). CDR3 region: CSAQMPYREGTEAFF. CDR3 coding DNA: TGCAGTGCTCAGATGCCCTACAGGGAGGGCACTGAAGCTTTCTTT.

The rearrangement joins TRBV3-1 to TRBJ2-3, with 14 bases identical to TRBD2. This CDR3 spans 19 amino acids. V was pared by 1 base and J by 5 bases, with 11 bases of the junction left unmatched. Per germline, CDR1 LGHDT and CDR2 YNNKEL (reference sequence). The chain's CDR3 is CASSQVLSGLAGERDTQYF. The CDR3, as DNA: TGTGCCAGCAGCCAAGTACTTTCGGGACTAGCGGGAGAAAGAGATACGCAGTATTTT.

Ten or more counts support this clonotype. The rearrangement links TRBV2 to TRBJ2-7, with D possibly being TRBD1 or TRBD2 (5 bases each). This CDR3 comprises 11 residues. Trimming pared 5 bases from V and 9 bases from J, leaving 11 bases between. Per germline, CDR1 SNHLY and CDR2 FYNNEI. The chain's CDR3 is CASSRGERQYF. The CDR3 DNA follows: TGTGCCAGCAGTAGAGGGGAGAGGCAGTACTTC.

This clonotype was seen many times. The chain carries TRBV29-1 and TRBJ1-2; a possible D gene is TRBD1 (6 bases). The germline V gene has CDR1 SQVTM and CDR2 ANQGSEA. The CDR3 loop spans 15 amino acids. Trimming left V 3 bases short and J 5 bases short, with 19 bases between. The CDR3 region has the DNA TGCAGCGTTGATGGCGGACAGAACCCCCTTTATGGCTACACCTTC. Encoded protein: CSVDGGQNPLYGYTF. Supplemented by reference TRBV29-1 and TRBJ1-2, the full variable domain reads SAVISQKPSRDICQRGTSLTIQCQVDSQVTMMFWYRQQPGQSLTLIATANQGSEATYESGFVIDKFPISRPNLTFSTLTVSNMSPEDSSIYLCSVDGGQNPLYGYTFGSGTRLTVV.